Given below is one T cell receptor (beta chain) in context. The source of the sample is a study of brain T cells in children with intractable seizures. Only cases whose brain tissue showed the highest T cell transcript signatures were sequenced. Trimming took off 3 bases at V and 7 bases at J, with 12 bases between the two ends. This CDR3 is built from 13 residues. Assay: immunoSEQ multiplex PCR; the TCRdb copy retains only in-frame clones and omits some. In the table there are about 80,000 clones, around nine tenths of which are singletons. The chain has TRBV12-3 or TRBV12-4 and TRBJ2-5, with a weak D call TRBD2 (7 bases). This receptor was obtained from a girl aged 2 to 10 with Rasmussen encephalitis and intractable seizures. This sample comprised peripheral blood, obtained at surgery. CDR3 amino acids: CASSLKRGGTQYF. CDR3 bases: TGTGCCAGCAGTTTGAAGAGGGGGGGGACCCAGTACTTC.